The 15 T cell receptor beta chains in this list originate from one sample, sequenced in a study of cytomegalovirus exposure and HLA in healthy donors. Primers: 60 Vbeta forward and 13 Jbeta reverse. Some clones are missing from TCRdb's copy, which holds only in-frame ones; the method was immunoSEQ multiplex PCR. This sample carries roughly 130,000 clones, 70% to 75% of them seen once, and the ten largest clones take 1% to 1.5%. Sequencing input: PBMCs. Receptors were obtained from a middle-aged woman in good health and CMV-seronegative.

The V call is TRBV5-6, the J call TRBJ1-1, with no clear D. There are 14 residues in the CDR3. Trimming removed 2 bases from V and 3 bases from J, with 11 bases in between. The germline gives CDR1 SGHDT, CDR2 YYEEEE. The CDR3 sequence: CASSFKGVDTEAFF. CDR3 nucleotide sequence: TGTGCCAGCAGCTTTAAGGGAGTGGACACTGAAGCTTTCTTT.

The chain's CDR3 is CASSLRDNGYTF. The DNA of the CDR3 is TGTGCCAGCAGCTTGAGAGATAATGGCTACACCTTC. The chain is built from TRBV5-6 and TRBJ1-2, with D hard to call. The CDR3 covers 12 residues. Germline V CDR1 and CDR2: SGHDT, YYEEEE. V dropped 1 base and J dropped 6 bases, with 7 bases sitting between them.

The chain carries TRBV28 and TRBJ1-1; 9 bases line up with TRBD1. The CDR3 covers 17 residues. The J segment lost 3 bases and the V segment lost 4 bases, leaving 12 bases of the junction unmatched. CDR1 is MDHEN and CDR2 is SYDVKM in the germline V gene. CDR3 in amino acids: CASSSTGGVFLDTEAFF. DNA for the CDR3: TGTGCCAGCAGTTCAACAGGGGGCGTGTTTTTGGACACTGAAGCTTTCTTT.

The V call is TRBV14, the J call TRBJ1-1; possibly TRBD1 for D (6 bases). The germline gives CDR1 SGHDN, CDR2 FVKESK. V lost 4 bases and J lost 2, with 8 bases in between. This CDR3 contains 13 residues. The CDR3 loop reads CASSRTDNTEAFF. As DNA, the CDR3 is TGTGCCAGCAGCCGGACAGACAACACTGAAGCTTTCTTT.

There are a few counts of this clone. The rearrangement joins TRBV2 to TRBJ2-1; D gene ambiguous. The CDR3 has 15 residues. Trimming pared 2 bases from V and 7 bases from J, leaving 15 bases between. Germline CDR1 is SNHLY and CDR2 is FYNNEI. In nucleotides, the CDR3 is TGTGCCAGCAGTGAACTTTACCAGACGAGGAATGAGCAGTTCTTC. Protein product: CASSELYQTRNEQFF.

The sample holds a few counts of this clone. The gene calls are TRBV18 and TRBJ2-5; 9 nucleotides align to TRBD1. This CDR3 spans 14 amino acids. Per germline, CDR1 KGHSH and CDR2 LQKENI. The V and J ends lost 1 base and 5 bases, in that order; junction bases with no gene match: 2. This chain's CDR3 is CASSPRTGEETQYF. The CDR3 DNA reads as TGTGCCAGCTCACCACGGACAGGGGAGGAGACCCAGTACTTC.

This clone occurred a few times. The chain is built from TRBV6-5 and TRBJ1-5, with a possible D match to TRBD1 (6 bases). The germline CDR1 and CDR2 sequences are MNHEY and SVGAGI. The V end lost 6 bases, the J end lost 3 bases, and 15 bases lay between the germline ends. This CDR3 is 15 amino acids long. CDR3 in amino acids: CASRGDKLFNQPQHF. The CDR3 nucleotides read TGTGCCAGCAGGGGGGACAAGCTTTTCAATCAGCCCCAGCATTTT.

The chain joins TRBV7-2 to TRBJ2-2; no clear D gene. V was cut by 6 bases and J by 2 bases, with 4 bases left in between. This CDR3 contains 12 residues. From germline, CDR1 is SGHTA and CDR2 FQGNSA. The CDR3 DNA follows: TGTGCCAGCAGACTAAACACCGGGGAGCTGTTTTTT. It specifies CASRLNTGELFF.

DNA of the CDR3: TGTGCCAGCAGCTCCACAGGGGTAGGAGGCTACACCTTC. Protein: CASSSTGVGGYTF. The V gene is TRBV5-4, the J gene TRBJ1-2, with 7 bases matching TRBD1. The germline V gene has CDR1 SGHNT and CDR2 YYREEE (reference sequence). The J segment lost 8 bases and the V segment lost 3 bases, leaving 7 bases of the junction unmatched. The CDR3 loop spans 13 amino acids.

This rearrangement joins TRBV7-2 to TRBJ1-2; 11 bases line up with TRBD1. Unmatched junction bases numbered 7, after V lost 5 bases and J lost 5 bases. This CDR3 spans 15 amino acids. Germline CDR1 reads SGHTA; CDR2 reads FQGNSA. The CDR3 sequence: CASSGAGTGGYGYTF. CDR3 DNA sequence: TGTGCCAGCAGCGGGGCCGGGACAGGGGGTTATGGCTACACCTTC.

The chain combines TRBV4-1 with TRBJ2-6; D possibly corresponds to TRBD1 (6 bases). Germline lookup yields CDR1 MGHRA and CDR2 YSYEKL. This CDR3 contains 19 residues. The V and J ends lost 2 bases and 0 bases respectively, with 17 bases between them. CDR3: CASSQTFGRGSSGANVLTF. CDR3 bases: TGCGCCAGCAGCCAAACCTTCGGCAGGGGAAGCTCTGGGGCCAACGTCCTGACTTTC.

This chain connects TRBV5-6 to TRBJ1-5; 7 nucleotides align to TRBD1. This CDR3 spans 15 amino acids. Germline V gives CDR1 SGHDT, CDR2 YYEEEE. The ends lost 4 bases at V and 0 bases at J; junction bases unmatched: 4. The CDR3 nucleotides are TGTGCCAGCAGCGAGGGGACAGCTAGCAATCAGCCCCAGCATTTT. Translated: CASSEGTASNQPQHF.

This clone has only a few counts. The chain combines TRBV4-2 with TRBJ2-2, with 9 bases lining up with TRBD1. The CDR3 has 14 amino acids. The germline V gene encodes CDR1 LGHNA and CDR2 YNFKEQ. Unmatched junction bases numbered 7, after V lost 6 bases and J lost 8 bases. The CDR3 is CASRLTGGGGELFF. As DNA, the CDR3 is TGTGCCAGCAGACTTACAGGGGGCGGGGGGGAGCTGTTTTTT.

This clone appeared a single time. The chain carries TRBV19 and TRBJ1-5; D is possibly TRBD1 (5 bases). Trimming removed 10 bases from V and 2 bases from J, with 24 bases in between. This CDR3 is built from 17 residues. Germline V gene data show CDR1 as LNHDA and CDR2 as SQIVND (reference sequence). Here the CDR3 reads CATVGGGRGMGNQPQHF. The CDR3 DNA sequence: TGTGCCACCGTCGGGGGGGGTCGAGGGATGGGCAATCAGCCCCAGCATTTT. Full variable domain (missing parts from reference TRBV19 and TRBJ1-5): DGGITQSPKYLFRKEGQNVTLSCEQNLNHDAMYWYRQDPGQGLRLIYYSQIVNDFQKGDIAEGYSVSREKKESFPLTVTSAQKNPTAFYLCATVGGGRGMGNQPQHFGDGTRLSIL.

The chain is built from TRBV6-5 and TRBJ1-1; tentatively, D is TRBD1 (6 bases). CDR1 is MNHEY, CDR2 SVGAGI, per germline. The CDR3 is 14 amino acids. V lost 2 bases and J lost 4, with 11 bases in between. The CDR3 bases are TGTGCCAGCAGTTACAATCAGGGGTCCACTGAAGCTTTCTTT. This gives the protein CASSYNQGSTEAFF.